The 19 T cell receptor beta chains listed next were all sequenced from one sample in a study of blood T cell repertoires in COVID-19. Produced via immunoSEQ multiplex PCR; TCRdb's table is partial and in-frame only. Among fewer than 300,000 clones listed, 80% to 90% were seen once. The sample comprised peripheral blood. Every receptor here comes from a man older than 75 with acute or convalescent COVID-19.

The chain couples TRBV19 to TRBJ1-1; TRBD1 matches 10 bases. V was pared by 6 bases and J by 0 bases, with 7 bases of the junction left unmatched. From germline, CDR1 is LNHDA and CDR2 SQIVND (reference sequence). This CDR3 spans 16 amino acids. CDR3 amino acids: CASSGPGTGVNTEAFF. CDR3 nucleotide sequence: TGTGCCAGTAGCGGACCCGGGACAGGGGTGAACACTGAAGCTTTCTTT. The entire variable domain, with the rest obtained from reference TRBV19 and TRBJ1-1, is as follows: DGGITQSPKYLFRKEGQNVTLSCEQNLNHDAMYWYRQDPGQGLRLIYYSQIVNDFQKGDIAEGYSVSREKKESFPLTVTSAQKNPTAFYLCASSGPGTGVNTEAFFGQGTRLTVV.

This clone was recorded only once. The chain couples TRBV28 to TRBJ1-1; no clear D gene. Trimming took 5 bases from V and 11 from J, leaving 15 bases between them. The CDR3 extends over 12 amino acids. Germline CDR1 reads MDHEN; CDR2 reads SYDVKM. CDR3 in amino acids: CASSLGPSGAFF. The CDR3, as DNA: TGTGCCAGCAGTCTGGGCCCCTCTGGGGCTTTCTTT.

At least ten counts were recorded for this clone. J is TRBJ2-7 and V is TRBV18; possibly TRBD2 for D (6 bases). Germline V CDR1 and CDR2: KGHSH, LQKENI. This CDR3 contains 15 residues. V was shortened by 0 bases and J by 2 bases, with 11 bases between the two germline ends. CDR3 residues: CASSPPGGITYEQYF. As DNA, the CDR3 is TGTGCCAGCTCACCACCTGGAGGGATAACCTACGAGCAGTACTTC.

The chain has TRBV14 and TRBJ1-2; D not certain. The V gene's germline CDR1 is SGHDN and CDR2 FVKESK. V was trimmed by 1 base and J by 6 bases, leaving 12 bases between them. This CDR3 is 14 amino acids long. As DNA, the CDR3 is TGTGCCAGCAGCCAAGTAAACAGAATGAATGGCTACACCTTC. It is translated as CASSQVNRMNGYTF.

The V and J genes are TRBV27 and TRBJ2-7, with 7 bases that match TRBD2. This CDR3 has 12 residues. Germline-derived CDR1 and CDR2 are MNHEY and SMNVEV (reference sequence). With V trimmed by 8 bases and J by 8 bases, 9 bases remained unmatched. DNA for the CDR3: TGTGCCAGCGGGGGGGGTGGGGGACAGCAGTACTTC. It yields the protein CASGGGGGQQYF.

The chain is built from TRBV6-5 and TRBJ2-2, with TRBD1 matching 10 bases. Germline V gene lookup returns CDR1 MNHEY and CDR2 SVGAGI. Unmatched junction bases numbered 3, after V lost 6 bases and J lost 5 bases. The CDR3 contains 14 residues. The CDR3 region is CASRGGQGTGELFF. In nucleotides, the CDR3 is TGTGCCAGCAGGGGGGGACAGGGGACCGGGGAGCTGTTTTTT.

The chain employs TRBV6-5 and TRBJ2-5; TRBD1 matches at 9 bases. The CDR3 contains 13 residues. J lost 5 bases, V lost 10 bases, and 8 bases had no gene match. Germline CDR1 and CDR2: MNHEY and SVGAGI. CDR3 amino acids: CAIGDRAGETQYF. Written as DNA, the CDR3 is TGTGCCATCGGGGACAGGGCAGGCGAGACCCAGTACTTC.

The rearrangement uses TRBV20-1 and TRBJ2-1, with 7 bases identical to TRBD2. CDR3 length: 14 amino acids. The V segment lost 3 bases and the J segment 4 bases; nucleotides outside the gene matches: 6. Germline CDR1 and CDR2: DFQATT and SNEGSKA (reference sequence). Here the CDR3 DNA reads TGCAGTGCTAGTAGGGGACTAATATACAATGAGCAGTTCTTC. Translated: CSASRGLIYNEQFF.

The CDR3 region has the DNA TGTGCCAGCAGTGAGATGGGACAGGTCGCCTATGGCTACACCTTC. Residues: CASSEMGQVAYGYTF. V and J are TRBV2 and TRBJ1-2; TRBD1 matches at 8 bases. Looked up from germline, CDR1 is SNHLY and CDR2 is FYNNEI. Trimming at V came to 3 bases and at J to 4 bases, leaving 7 bases not matched to a gene. The CDR3 has 15 amino acids.

The chain is built from TRBV7-3 and TRBJ2-1; TRBD2 aligns across 8 bases. The CDR3 has 14 residues. Germline CDR1 reads SGHTA; CDR2 reads FQGTGA. The J segment lost 7 bases and the V segment lost 5 bases, leaving 7 bases of the junction unmatched. CDR3 sequence: CASSRGTSWNEQFF. CDR3 sequence (DNA): TGTGCCAGCAGCCGAGGGACTAGTTGGAATGAGCAGTTCTTC.

This clone appeared a few times. This rearrangement joins TRBV19 to TRBJ1-2; D is possibly TRBD1 (5 bases). V lost 5 bases and J 4 bases, leaving 11 bases between the germline ends. The CDR3 runs to 13 residues. Germline V lookup: CDR1 LNHDA, CDR2 SQIVND (reference sequence). Here the CDR3 DNA reads TGTGCCAGTAGTTTTGGGGCTGGCTATGGCTACACCTTC. Protein product: CASSFGAGYGYTF.

The chain carries TRBV19 and TRBJ1-2; 9 nucleotides align to TRBD1. CDR1 is LNHDA and CDR2 is SQIVND in the germline V gene (reference sequence). The CDR3 sequence is 15 residues long. The V and J ends lost 5 bases and 4 bases, in that order; junction bases with no gene match: 8. The CDR3 loop reads CASSPGQGDRYGYTF. CDR3 DNA sequence: TGTGCCAGTAGTCCGGGACAGGGTGACCGCTATGGCTACACCTTC.

This clone has a handful of counts. This rearrangement joins TRBV21-1 to TRBJ1-5; whether TRBD1, the table's D call, matches the DNA was not checked. TRBV21-1 is deemed a pseudogene. This CDR3 is built from 18 residues. The CDR3 region has the DNA TGTGCCAGCAGCAAAGTAGGGGGGTACAGGGGGCATGATCAGCCCCAGCATTTT. It specifies CASSKVGGYRGHDQPQHF.

The rearrangement uses TRBV7-9 and TRBJ2-5; TRBD1 matches at 11 bases. V shed 5 bases, J shed 5 bases, and the junction held 10 bases outside the gene matches. Germline V lookup: CDR1 SEHNR, CDR2 FQNEAQ (reference sequence). The CDR3 runs to 16 residues. CDR3 sequence: CASSHGLGQGGETQYF. CDR3 sequence (DNA): TGTGCCAGCAGCCATGGTTTGGGACAGGGGGGGGAGACCCAGTACTTC.

The V call is TRBV7-9, the J call TRBJ2-2; 7 nucleotides agree with TRBD1. This CDR3 contains 17 residues. V lost 4 bases to trimming and J lost 3 bases; unmatched junction nucleotides: 11. Germline CDR1 and CDR2: SEHNR and FQNEAQ (reference sequence). The CDR3 DNA follows: TGTGCCAGCAGCTCCGTTGCCGGGGACAGCTACACCGGGGAGCTGTTTTTT. Encoded protein: CASSSVAGDSYTGELFF.

This clone was observed a few times. The chain is built from TRBV4-1 and TRBJ2-2; TRBD1 matches at 11 bases. Losses at the gene ends were 4 bases for V and 6 bases for J; bases not matched to a gene: 10. This CDR3 contains 17 residues. Per the germline V gene, CDR1 is MGHRA and CDR2 is YSYEKL. CDR3 DNA sequence: TGCGCCAGCAGCCGCCAAACCGGGACAGGGGGACCCGGGGAGCTGTTTTTT. Amino acids: CASSRQTGTGGPGELFF.

This chain joins TRBV2 and TRBJ2-3; 9 nucleotides agree with TRBD1. The CDR3 contains 16 residues. V was pared by 2 bases and J by 2 bases, with 5 bases of the junction left unmatched. The germline gives CDR1 SNHLY, CDR2 FYNNEI. Written as DNA, the CDR3 is TGTGCCAGCAGTGAATTAGGGACAGGGTACACAGATACGCAGTATTTT. As protein: CASSELGTGYTDTQYF.

The chain joins TRBV21-1 to TRBJ2-4; the table's TRBD1 call for D was not verified on the DNA. TRBV21-1 is described as a pseudogene. The CDR3 length is 24 residues. The CDR3, as DNA: TGTGCCAGCAGCAAAAGGGGGCGGGGCGCGACGCTGAAAAAAAAAGGGGGCGGAAAAAACATTCAGTACTTC. This gives the protein CASSKRGRGATLKKKGGGKNIQYF.

The chain links TRBV4-1 to TRBJ1-3; D is uncertain. CDR3 length: 13 amino acids. Germline assignment: CDR1 MGHRA and CDR2 YSYEKL. V was pared by 4 bases and J by 6 bases, with 10 bases between. The chain's CDR3 is CASSRIAENTIYF. The CDR3 DNA sequence: TGCGCCAGCAGCCGGATAGCCGAAAACACCATATATTTT.